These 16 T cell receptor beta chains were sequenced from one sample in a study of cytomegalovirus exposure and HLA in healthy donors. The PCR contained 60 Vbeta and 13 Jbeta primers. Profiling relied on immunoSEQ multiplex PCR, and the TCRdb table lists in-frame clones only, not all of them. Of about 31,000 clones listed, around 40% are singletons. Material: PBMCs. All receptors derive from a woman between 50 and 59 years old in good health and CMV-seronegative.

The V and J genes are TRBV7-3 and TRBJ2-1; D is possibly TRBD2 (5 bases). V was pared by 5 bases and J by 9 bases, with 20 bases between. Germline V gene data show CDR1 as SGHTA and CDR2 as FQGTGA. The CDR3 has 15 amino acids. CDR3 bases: TGTGCCAGCAGCATCTTTGCGACCGAGAGCGGTGAGCAGTTCTTC. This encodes CASSIFATESGEQFF.

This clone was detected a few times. CDR3 residues: CASSRTEDEQFF. DNA of the CDR3: TGTGCCAGCAGTAGGACGGAGGATGAGCAGTTCTTC. The chain joins TRBV28 to TRBJ2-1; D might be TRBD2 (5 bases). The ends were cut back, 5 bases at V and 8 bases at J, with 10 bases in the middle. Germline V gene data show CDR1 as MDHEN and CDR2 as SYDVKM. This CDR3 spans 12 amino acids. Full variable domain (outside the CDR3, taken from reference TRBV28 and TRBJ2-1): DVKVTQSSRYLVKRTGEKVFLECVQDMDHENMFWYRQDPGLGLRLIYFSYDVKMKEKGDIPEGYSVSREKKERFSLILESASTNQTSMYLCASSRTEDEQFFGPGTRLTVL.

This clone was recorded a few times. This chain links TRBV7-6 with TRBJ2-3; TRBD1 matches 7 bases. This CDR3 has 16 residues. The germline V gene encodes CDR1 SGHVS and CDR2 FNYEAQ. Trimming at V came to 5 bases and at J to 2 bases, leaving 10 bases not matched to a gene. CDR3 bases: TGTGCCAGCAGCCCGGGACAGATCCGAACCACAGATACGCAGTATTTT. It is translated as CASSPGQIRTTDTQYF.

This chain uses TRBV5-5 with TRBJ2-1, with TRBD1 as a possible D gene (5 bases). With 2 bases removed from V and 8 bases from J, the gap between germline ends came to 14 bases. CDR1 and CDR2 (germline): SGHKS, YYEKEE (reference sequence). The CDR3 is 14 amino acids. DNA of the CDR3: TGTGCCAGCAGCTTCCAGGGAAGTTCGGATGAGCAGTTCTTC. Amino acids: CASSFQGSSDEQFF.

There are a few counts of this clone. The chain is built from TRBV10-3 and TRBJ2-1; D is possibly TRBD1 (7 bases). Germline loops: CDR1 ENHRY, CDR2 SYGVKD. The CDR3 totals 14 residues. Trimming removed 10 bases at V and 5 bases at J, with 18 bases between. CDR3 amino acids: CATQGGSTDNEQFF. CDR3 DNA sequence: TGTGCCACCCAGGGGGGCTCTACGGACAATGAGCAGTTCTTC.

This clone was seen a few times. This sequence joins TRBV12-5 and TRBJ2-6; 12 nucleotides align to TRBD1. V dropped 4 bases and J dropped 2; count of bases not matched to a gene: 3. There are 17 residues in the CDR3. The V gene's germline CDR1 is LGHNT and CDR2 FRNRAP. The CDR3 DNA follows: TGTGCTAGTGGTTCGGGACAGGGGGCGCCTGGGGCCAACGTCCTGACTTTC. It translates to CASGSGQGAPGANVLTF.

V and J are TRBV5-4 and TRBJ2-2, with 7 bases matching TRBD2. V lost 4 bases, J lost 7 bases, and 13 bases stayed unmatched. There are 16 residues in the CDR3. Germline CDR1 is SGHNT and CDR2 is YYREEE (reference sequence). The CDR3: CASSATGGSSSGELFF. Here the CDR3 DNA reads TGTGCCAGCAGCGCAACGGGGGGTAGTTCTAGCGGGGAGCTGTTTTTT.

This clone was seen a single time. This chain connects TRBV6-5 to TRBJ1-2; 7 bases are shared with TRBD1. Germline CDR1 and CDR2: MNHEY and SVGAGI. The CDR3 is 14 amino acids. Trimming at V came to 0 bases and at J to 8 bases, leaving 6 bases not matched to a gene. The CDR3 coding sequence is TGTGCCAGCAGTTACTCCGACAGGGCCGACGGCTACACCTTC. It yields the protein CASSYSDRADGYTF.

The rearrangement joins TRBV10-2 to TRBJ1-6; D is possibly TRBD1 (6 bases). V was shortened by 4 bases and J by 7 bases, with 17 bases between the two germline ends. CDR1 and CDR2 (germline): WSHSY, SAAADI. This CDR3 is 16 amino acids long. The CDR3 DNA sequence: TGCGCCAGCAGTGCGAATCCCGGGACACCGAATTCACCCCTCCACTTT. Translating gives CASSANPGTPNSPLHF.

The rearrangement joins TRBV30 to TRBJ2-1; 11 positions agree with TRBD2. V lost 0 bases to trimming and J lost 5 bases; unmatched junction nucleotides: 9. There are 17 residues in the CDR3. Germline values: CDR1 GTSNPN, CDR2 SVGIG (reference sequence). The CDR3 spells CAWSVGYRLAGNNEQFF. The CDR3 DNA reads TGTGCCTGGAGTGTAGGCTATCGACTAGCGGGGAACAATGAGCAGTTCTTC.

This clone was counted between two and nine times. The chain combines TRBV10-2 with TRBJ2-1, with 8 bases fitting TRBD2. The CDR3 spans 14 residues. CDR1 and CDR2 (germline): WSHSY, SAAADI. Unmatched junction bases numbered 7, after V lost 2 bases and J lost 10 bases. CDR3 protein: CASSEAGGAREQFF. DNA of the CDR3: TGCGCCAGCAGTGAGGCCGGGGGGGCCAGAGAGCAGTTCTTC.

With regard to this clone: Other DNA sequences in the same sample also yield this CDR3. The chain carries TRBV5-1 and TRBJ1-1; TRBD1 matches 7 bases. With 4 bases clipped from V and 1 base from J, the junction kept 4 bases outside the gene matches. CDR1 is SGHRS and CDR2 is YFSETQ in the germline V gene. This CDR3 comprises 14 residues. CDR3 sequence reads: CASSPQGGNTEAFF. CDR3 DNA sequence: TGCGCCAGCAGCCCTCAGGGGGGGAACACTGAAGCTTTCTTT.

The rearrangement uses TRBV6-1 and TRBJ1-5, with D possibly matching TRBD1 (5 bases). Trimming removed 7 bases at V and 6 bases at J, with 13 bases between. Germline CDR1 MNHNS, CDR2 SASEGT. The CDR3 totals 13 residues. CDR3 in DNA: TGTGCCAGCAAACAGGAGCCCCTTCAGCCCCAGCATTTT. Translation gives CASKQEPLQPQHF.

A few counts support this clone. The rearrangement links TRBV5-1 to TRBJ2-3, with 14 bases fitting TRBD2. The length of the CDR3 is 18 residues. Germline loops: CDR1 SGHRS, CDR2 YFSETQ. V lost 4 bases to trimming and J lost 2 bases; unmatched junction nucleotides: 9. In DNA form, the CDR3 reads TGCGCCAGCAGCGCCGGACTAGCGGGAGGCCCTAACACAGATACGCAGTATTTT. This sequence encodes CASSAGLAGGPNTDTQYF. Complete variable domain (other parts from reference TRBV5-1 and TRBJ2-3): KAGVTQTPRYLIKTRGQQVTLSCSPISGHRSVSWYQQTPGQGLQFLFEYFSETQRNKGNFPGRFSGRQFSNSRSEMNVSTLELGDSALYLCASSAGLAGGPNTDTQYFGPGTRLTVL.

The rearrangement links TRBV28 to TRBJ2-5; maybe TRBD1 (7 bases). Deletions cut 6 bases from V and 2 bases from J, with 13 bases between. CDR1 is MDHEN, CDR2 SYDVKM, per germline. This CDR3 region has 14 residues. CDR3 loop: CASSPPGGQETQYF. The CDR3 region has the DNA TGTGCCAGCAGCCCCCCAGGGGGGCAAGAGACCCAGTACTTC. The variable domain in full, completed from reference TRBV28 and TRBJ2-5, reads DVKVTQSSRYLVKRTGEKVFLECVQDMDHENMFWYRQDPGLGLRLIYFSYDVKMKEKGDIPEGYSVSREKKERFSLILESASTNQTSMYLCASSPPGGQETQYFGPGTRLLVL.

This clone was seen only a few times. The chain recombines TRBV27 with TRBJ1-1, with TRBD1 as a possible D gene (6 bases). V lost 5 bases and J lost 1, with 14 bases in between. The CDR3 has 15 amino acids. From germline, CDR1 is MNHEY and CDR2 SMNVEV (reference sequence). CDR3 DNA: TGTGCCAGCAGTCCCCAGGGACACGAGAACACTGAAGCTTTCTTT. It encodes CASSPQGHENTEAFF.